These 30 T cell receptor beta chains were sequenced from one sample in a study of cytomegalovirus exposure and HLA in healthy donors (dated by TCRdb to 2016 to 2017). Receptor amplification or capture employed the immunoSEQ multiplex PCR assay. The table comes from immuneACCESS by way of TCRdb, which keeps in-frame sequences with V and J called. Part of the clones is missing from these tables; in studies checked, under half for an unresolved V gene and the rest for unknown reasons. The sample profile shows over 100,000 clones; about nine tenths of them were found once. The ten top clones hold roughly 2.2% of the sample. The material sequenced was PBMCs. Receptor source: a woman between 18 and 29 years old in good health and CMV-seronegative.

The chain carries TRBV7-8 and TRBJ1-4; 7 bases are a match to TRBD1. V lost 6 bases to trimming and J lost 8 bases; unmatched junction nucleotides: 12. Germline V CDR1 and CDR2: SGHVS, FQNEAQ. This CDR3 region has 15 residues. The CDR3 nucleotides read TGTGCCAGCAGTCCCAATGTAGACAGGGACGAAAAACTGTTTTTT. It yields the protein CASSPNVDRDEKLFF. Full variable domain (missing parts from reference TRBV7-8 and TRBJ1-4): GAGVSQSPRYKVAKRGQDVALRCDPISGHVSLFWYQQALGQGPEFLTYFQNEAQLDKSGLPSDRFFAERPEGSVSTLKIQRTQQEDSAVYLCASSPNVDRDEKLFFGSGTQLSVL.

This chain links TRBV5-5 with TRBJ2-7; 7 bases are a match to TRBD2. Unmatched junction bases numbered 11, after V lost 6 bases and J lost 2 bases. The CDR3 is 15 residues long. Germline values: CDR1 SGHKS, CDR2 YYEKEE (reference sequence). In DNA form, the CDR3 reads TGTGCCAGCACCGGGAGGCAGGGTCTCGCCTACGAGCAGTACTTC. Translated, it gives CASTGRQGLAYEQYF.

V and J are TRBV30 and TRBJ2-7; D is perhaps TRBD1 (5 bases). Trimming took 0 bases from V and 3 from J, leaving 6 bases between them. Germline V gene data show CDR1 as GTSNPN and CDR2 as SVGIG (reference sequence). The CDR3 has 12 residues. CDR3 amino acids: CAWSVGVYEQYF. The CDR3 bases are TGTGCCTGGAGTGTAGGGGTCTACGAGCAGTACTTC.

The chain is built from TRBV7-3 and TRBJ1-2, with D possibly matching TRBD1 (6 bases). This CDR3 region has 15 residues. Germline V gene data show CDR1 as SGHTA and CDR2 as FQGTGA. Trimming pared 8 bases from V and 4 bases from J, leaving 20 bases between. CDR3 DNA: TGTGCCAGCTCCCTTTCCGGGGGGCGCGGCTATGGCTACACCTTC. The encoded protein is CASSLSGGRGYGYTF.

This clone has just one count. CDR3 region: CASAGILNIQYF. CDR3 DNA: TGTGCCAGCGCCGGGATCTTAAACATTCAGTACTTC. The chain carries TRBV25-1 and TRBJ2-4; perhaps TRBD2 as D (5 bases). Trimming stripped 8 bases from V and 6 bases from J, with 11 bases between. Germline loops: CDR1 MGHDK, CDR2 SYGVNS. The CDR3 spans 12 residues.

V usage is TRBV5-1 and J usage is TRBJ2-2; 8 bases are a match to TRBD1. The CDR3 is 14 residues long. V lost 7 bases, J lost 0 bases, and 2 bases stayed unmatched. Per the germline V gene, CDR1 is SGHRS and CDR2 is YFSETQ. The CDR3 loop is CASRQGTNTGELFF. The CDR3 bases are TGCGCCAGCCGACAGGGGACGAACACCGGGGAGCTGTTTTTT. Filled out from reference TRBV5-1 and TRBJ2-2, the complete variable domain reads KAGVTQTPRYLIKTRGQQVTLSCSPISGHRSVSWYQQTPGQGLQFLFEYFSETQRNKGNFPGRFSGRQFSNSRSEMNVSTLELGDSALYLCASRQGTNTGELFFGEGSRLTVL.

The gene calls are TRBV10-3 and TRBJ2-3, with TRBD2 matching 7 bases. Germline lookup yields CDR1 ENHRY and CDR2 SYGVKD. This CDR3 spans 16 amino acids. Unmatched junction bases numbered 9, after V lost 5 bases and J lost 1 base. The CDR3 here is CAISKFGLDGTDTQYF. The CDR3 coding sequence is TGTGCCATCAGTAAATTTGGACTAGATGGCACAGATACGCAGTATTTT.

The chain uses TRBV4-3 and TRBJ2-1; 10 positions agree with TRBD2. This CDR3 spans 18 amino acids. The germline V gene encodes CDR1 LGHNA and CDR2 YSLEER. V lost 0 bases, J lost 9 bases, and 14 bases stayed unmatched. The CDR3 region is CASSQEPSGGERNAEQFF. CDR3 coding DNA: TGCGCCAGCAGCCAAGAACCGAGCGGGGGGGAACGTAATGCTGAGCAGTTCTTC.

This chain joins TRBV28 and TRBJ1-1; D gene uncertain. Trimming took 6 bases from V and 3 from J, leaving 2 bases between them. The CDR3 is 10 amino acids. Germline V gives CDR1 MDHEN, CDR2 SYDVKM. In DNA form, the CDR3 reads TGTGCCAGCAGCGACACTGAAGCTTTCTTT. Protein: CASSDTEAFF.

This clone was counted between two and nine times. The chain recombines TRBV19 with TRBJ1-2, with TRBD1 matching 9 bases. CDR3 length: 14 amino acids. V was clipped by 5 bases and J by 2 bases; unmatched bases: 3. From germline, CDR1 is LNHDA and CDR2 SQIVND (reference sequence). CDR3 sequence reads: CASSPGQGNYGYTF. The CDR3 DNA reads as TGTGCCAGTAGTCCGGGACAGGGAAACTATGGCTACACCTTC.

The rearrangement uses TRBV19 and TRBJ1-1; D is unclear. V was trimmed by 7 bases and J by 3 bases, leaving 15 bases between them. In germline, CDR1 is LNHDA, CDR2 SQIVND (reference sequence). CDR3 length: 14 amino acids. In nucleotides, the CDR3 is TGTGCCAGTAAATATGGTTTACTGGACACTGAAGCTTTCTTT. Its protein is CASKYGLLDTEAFF. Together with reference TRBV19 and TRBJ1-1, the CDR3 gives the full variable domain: DGGITQSPKYLFRKEGQNVTLSCEQNLNHDAMYWYRQDPGQGLRLIYYSQIVNDFQKGDIAEGYSVSREKKESFPLTVTSAQKNPTAFYLCASKYGLLDTEAFFGQGTRLTVV.

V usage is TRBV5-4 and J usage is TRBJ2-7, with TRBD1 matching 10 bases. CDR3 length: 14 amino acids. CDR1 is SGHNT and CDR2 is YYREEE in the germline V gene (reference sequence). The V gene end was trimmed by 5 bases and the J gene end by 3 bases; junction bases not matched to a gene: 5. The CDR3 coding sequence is TGTGCCAGCAGAAGGGACAGGGGAATCTACGAGCAGTACTTC. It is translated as CASRRDRGIYEQYF. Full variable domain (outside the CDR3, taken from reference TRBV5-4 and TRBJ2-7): ETGVTQSPTHLIKTRGQQVTLRCSSQSGHNTVSWYQQALGQGPQFIFQYYREEENGRGNFPPRFSGLQFPNYSSELNVNALELDDSALYLCASRRDRGIYEQYFGPGTRLTVT.

The CDR3 coding sequence is TGCGCCAGCAGCCGCGCAGACAGGGACACCGGGGAGCTGTTTTTT. Amino acids: CASSRADRDTGELFF. This chain uses TRBV4-3 with TRBJ2-2; the match to TRBD1 covers 7 bases. Germline trimming cut 4 bases from V and 3 bases from J; bases unmatched to any gene: 5. The germline gives CDR1 LGHNA, CDR2 YSLEER. This CDR3 contains 15 residues.

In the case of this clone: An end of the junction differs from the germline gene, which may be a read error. The CDR3 region is CASSIDGFRNTIYF. DNA of the CDR3: TGTGCCAGTAGCATAGACGGTTTTAGAAACACCATATATTTT. This chain links TRBV19 with TRBJ1-3; no definite D call. The CDR3 consists of 14 residues. Looked up from germline, CDR1 is LNHDA and CDR2 is SQIVND (reference sequence). Based on the CDR3 plus reference TRBV19 and TRBJ1-3, the full variable domain is DGGITQSPKYLFRKEGQNVTLSCEQNLNHDAMYWYRQDPGQGLRLIYYSQIVNDFQKGDIAEGYSVSREKKESFPLTVTSAQKNPTAFYLCASSIDGFRNTIYFGEGSWLTVV.

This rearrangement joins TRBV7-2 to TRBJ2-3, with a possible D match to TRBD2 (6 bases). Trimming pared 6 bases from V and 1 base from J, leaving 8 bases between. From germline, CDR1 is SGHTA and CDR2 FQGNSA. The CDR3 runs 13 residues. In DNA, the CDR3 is TGTGCCAGCAGTCGCGGGGGCACAGATACGCAGTATTTT. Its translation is CASSRGGTDTQYF.

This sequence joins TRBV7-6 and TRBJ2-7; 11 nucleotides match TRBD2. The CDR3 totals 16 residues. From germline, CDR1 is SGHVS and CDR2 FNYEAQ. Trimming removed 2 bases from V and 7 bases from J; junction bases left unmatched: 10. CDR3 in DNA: TGTGCCAGCAGCTTATCTACTAGCGGGAGAATATGGGAGCAGTACTTC. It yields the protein CASSLSTSGRIWEQYF. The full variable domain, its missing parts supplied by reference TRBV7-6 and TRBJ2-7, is GAGVSQSPRYKVTKRGQDVALRCDPISGHVSLYWYRQALGQGPEFLTYFNYEAQQDKSGLPNDRFSAERPEGSISTLTIQRTEQRDSAMYRCASSLSTSGRIWEQYFGPGTRLTVT.

CDR3 in amino acids: CASSSGLAGGRTDTQYF. CDR3 sequence (DNA): TGCGCCAGCAGCTCGGGACTAGCGGGGGGGCGGACAGATACGCAGTATTTT. The chain combines TRBV5-1 with TRBJ2-3; 16 bases map to TRBD2. Germline values: CDR1 SGHRS, CDR2 YFSETQ. This CDR3 has 17 residues. Trimming took 3 bases from V and 3 from J; bases not matched to a gene: 4.

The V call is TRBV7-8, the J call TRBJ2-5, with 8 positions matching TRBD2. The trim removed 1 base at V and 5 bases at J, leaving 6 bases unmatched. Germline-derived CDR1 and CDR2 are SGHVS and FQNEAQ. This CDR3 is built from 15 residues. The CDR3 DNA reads TGTGCCAGCAGCTTAGACGGGGGGGCCTCTGAGACCCAGTACTTC. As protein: CASSLDGGASETQYF.

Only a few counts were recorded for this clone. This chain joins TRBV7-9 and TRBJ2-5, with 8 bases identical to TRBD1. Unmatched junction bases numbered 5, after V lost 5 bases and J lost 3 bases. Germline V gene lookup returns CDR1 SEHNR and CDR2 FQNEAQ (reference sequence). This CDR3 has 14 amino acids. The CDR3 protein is CASSAQGAEETQYF. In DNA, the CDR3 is TGTGCCAGCAGCGCCCAGGGGGCTGAAGAGACCCAGTACTTC. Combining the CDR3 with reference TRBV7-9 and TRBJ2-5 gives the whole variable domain DTGVSQNPRHKITKRGQNVTFRCDPISEHNRLYWYRQTLGQGPEFLTYFQNEAQLEKSRLLSDRFSAERPKGSFSTLEIQRTEQGDSAMYLCASSAQGAEETQYFGPGTRLLVL.

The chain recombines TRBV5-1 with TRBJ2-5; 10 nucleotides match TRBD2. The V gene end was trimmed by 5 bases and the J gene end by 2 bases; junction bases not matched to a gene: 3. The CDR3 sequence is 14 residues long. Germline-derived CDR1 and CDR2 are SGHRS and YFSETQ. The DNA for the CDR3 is TGCGCCAGCAGGTGGACTAGCGGTCAAGAGACCCAGTACTTC. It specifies CASRWTSGQETQYF. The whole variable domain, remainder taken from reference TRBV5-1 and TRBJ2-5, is KAGVTQTPRYLIKTRGQQVTLSCSPISGHRSVSWYQQTPGQGLQFLFEYFSETQRNKGNFPGRFSGRQFSNSRSEMNVSTLELGDSALYLCASRWTSGQETQYFGPGTRLLVL.

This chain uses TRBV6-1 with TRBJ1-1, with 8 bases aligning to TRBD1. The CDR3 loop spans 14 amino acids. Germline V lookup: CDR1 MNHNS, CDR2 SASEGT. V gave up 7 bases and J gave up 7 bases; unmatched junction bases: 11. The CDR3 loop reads CASNDRGWDDEAFF. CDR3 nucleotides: TGTGCCAGCAATGACAGGGGATGGGATGATGAAGCTTTCTTT.

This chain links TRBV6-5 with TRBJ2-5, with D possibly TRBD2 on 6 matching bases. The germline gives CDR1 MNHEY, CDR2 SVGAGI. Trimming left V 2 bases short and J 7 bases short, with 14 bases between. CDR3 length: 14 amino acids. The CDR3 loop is CASSYGGMDGTQYF. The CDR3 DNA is TGTGCCAGCAGTTACGGGGGGATGGATGGGACCCAGTACTTC.

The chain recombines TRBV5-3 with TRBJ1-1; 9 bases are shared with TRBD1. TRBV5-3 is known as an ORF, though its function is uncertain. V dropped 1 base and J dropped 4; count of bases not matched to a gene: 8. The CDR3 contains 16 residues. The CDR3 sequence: CARSLLRTGVPTEAFF. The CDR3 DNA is TGTGCCAGAAGCTTGTTGCGGACAGGGGTACCCACTGAAGCTTTCTTT.

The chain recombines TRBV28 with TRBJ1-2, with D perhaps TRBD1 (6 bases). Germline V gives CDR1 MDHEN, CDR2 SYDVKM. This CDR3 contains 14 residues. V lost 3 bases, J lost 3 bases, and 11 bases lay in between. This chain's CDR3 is CASSLVRQDYGYTF. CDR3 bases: TGTGCCAGCAGTTTGGTGAGACAGGACTATGGCTACACCTTC.

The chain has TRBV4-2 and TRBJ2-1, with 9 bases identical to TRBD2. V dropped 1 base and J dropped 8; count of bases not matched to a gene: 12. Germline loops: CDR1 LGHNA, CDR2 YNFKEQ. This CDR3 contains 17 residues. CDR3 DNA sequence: TGTGCCAGCAGCCAAGGGATTAGCGGGAGAGGGTCGGATGAGCAGTTCTTC. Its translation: CASSQGISGRGSDEQFF.

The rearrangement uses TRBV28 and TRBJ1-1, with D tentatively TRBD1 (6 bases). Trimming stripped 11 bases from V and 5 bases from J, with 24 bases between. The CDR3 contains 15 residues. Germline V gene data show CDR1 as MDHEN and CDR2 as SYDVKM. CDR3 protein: CASNQVWVRGTEAFF. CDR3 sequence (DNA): TGTGCCTCCAACCAAGTATGGGTAAGGGGGACTGAAGCTTTCTTT. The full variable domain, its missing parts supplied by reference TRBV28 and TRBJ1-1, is DVKVTQSSRYLVKRTGEKVFLECVQDMDHENMFWYRQDPGLGLRLIYFSYDVKMKEKGDIPEGYSVSREKKERFSLILESASTNQTSMYLCASNQVWVRGTEAFFGQGTRLTVV.

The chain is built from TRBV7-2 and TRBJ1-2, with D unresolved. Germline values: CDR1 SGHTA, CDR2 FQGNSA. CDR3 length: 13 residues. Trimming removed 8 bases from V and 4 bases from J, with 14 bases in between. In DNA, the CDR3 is TGTGCCAGCCAAGCGGACGCCCTCTATGGCTACACCTTC. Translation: CASQADALYGYTF.

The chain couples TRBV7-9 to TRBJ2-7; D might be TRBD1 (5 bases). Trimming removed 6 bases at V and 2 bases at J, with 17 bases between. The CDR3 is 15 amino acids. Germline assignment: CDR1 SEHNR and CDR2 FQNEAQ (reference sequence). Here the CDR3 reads CASRSQGIGAYEQYF. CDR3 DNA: TGTGCCAGCAGGTCGCAGGGTATTGGAGCCTACGAGCAGTACTTC.

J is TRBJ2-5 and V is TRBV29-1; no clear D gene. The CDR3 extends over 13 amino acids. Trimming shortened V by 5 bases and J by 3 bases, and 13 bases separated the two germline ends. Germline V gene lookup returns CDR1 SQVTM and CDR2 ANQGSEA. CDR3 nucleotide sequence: TGCAGCGTTCAATTTGGCGGAAAAGAGACCCAGTACTTC. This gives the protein CSVQFGGKETQYF.

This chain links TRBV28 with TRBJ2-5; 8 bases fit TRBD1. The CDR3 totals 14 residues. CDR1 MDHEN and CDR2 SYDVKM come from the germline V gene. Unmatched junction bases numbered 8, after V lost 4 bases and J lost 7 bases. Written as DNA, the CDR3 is TGTGCCAGCAGTTCCATGGACAGGGTAGGGACCCAGTACTTC. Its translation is CASSSMDRVGTQYF.